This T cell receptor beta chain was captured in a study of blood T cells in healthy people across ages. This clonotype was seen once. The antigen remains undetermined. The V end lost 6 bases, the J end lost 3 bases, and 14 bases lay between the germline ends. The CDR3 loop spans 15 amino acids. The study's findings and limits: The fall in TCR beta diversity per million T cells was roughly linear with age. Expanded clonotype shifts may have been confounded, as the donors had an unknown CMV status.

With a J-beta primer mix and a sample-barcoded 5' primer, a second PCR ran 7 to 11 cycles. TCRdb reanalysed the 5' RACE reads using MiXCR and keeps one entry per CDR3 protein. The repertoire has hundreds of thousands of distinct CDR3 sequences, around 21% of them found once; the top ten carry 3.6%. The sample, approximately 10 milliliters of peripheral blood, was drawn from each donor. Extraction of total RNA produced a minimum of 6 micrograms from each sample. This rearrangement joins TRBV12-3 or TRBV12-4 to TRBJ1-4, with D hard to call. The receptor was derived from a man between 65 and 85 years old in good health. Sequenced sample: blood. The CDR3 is CASRIGPAANEKLFF. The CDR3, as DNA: TGTGCCAGCAGAATCGGGCCCGCAGCTAATGAAAAACTGTTTTTT.